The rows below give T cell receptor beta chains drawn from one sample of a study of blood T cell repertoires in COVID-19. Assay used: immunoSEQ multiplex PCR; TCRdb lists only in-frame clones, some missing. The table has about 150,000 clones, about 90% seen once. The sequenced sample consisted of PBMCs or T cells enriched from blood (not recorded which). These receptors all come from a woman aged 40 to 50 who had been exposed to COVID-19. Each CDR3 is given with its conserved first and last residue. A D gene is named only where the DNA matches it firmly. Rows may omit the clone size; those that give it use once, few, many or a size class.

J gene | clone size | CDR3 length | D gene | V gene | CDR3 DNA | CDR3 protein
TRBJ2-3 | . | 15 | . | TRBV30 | TGTGCCTGGTCCAATAATTTCCCGGGCACAGATACGCAGTATTTT | CAWSNNFPGTDTQYF
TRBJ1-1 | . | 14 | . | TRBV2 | TGTGCCAGCAGTGTCGACAGAATGAACACTGAAGCTTTCTTT | CASSVDRMNTEAFF
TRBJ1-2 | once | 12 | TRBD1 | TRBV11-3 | TGTGCCAGCAGCCCCGGGACAGGGGCACCCACCTTC | CASSPGTGAPTF
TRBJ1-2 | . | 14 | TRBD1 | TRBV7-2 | TGTGCCAGCATCTTGACAGGGATGGACTATGGCTACACCTTC | CASILTGMDYGYTF
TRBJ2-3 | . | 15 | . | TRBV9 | TGTGCCAGCAGCGTTACTAGCTCCCGCACAGATACGCAGTATTTT | CASSVTSSRTDTQYF
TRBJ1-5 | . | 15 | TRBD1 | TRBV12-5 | TGTGCTAGTGGGGGGACAGGGGGCTACAATCAGCCCCAGCATTTT | CASGGTGGYNQPQHF
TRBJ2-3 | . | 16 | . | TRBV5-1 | TGCGCCAGCAGCTTGGTCGGCAGGGGAAACACAGATACGCAGTATTTT | CASSLVGRGNTDTQYF
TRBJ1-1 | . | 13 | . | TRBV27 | TGTGCCAGCAGTTCGAACATGAACACTGAAGCTTTCTTT | CASSSNMNTEAFF
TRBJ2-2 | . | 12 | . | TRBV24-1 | TGTGCCTCTCAGGGGTACACCGGGGAGCTGTTTTTT | CASQGYTGELFF
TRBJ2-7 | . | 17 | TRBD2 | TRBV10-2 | TGCGCCAGCAGTGAGACAACCGGGACTAGCGGGGGGTACGAGCAGTACTTC | CASSETTGTSGGYEQYF
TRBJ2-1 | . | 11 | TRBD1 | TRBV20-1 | TGCAGTGCTGTCCGTCGGGACAGGGCGTTCTTC | CSAVRRDRAFF
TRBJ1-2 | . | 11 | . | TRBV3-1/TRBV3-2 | TGTGCCAGCAGCCAGGAAAGTAGCTACATCTTC | CASSQESSYIF
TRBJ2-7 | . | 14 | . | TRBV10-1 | TGCGCCAGCAGTGACTTCAACAAACCCTACGAGCAGTACTTC | CASSDFNKPYEQYF
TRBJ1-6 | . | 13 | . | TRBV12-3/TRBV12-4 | TGTGCCAGCAGTCTTTCAGGGAACTCACCCCTCCACTTT | CASSLSGNSPLHF
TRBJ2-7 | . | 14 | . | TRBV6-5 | TGTGCCAGCAGCCGGTACCTGGGCCCTTACGAGCAGTACTTC | CASSRYLGPYEQYF
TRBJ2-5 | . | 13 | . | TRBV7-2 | TGTGCCAGCAGCTTGTCAATCCAAGAGACCCAGTACTTC | CASSLSIQETQYF
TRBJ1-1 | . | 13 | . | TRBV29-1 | TGCAGCTCCTCAGGGGTTGAGGGCACTGAAGCTTTCTTT | CSSSGVEGTEAFF
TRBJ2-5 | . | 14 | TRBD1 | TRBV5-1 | TGCGCCAGCAGCCCTGACAGGGGGCCAGAGACCCAGTACTTC | CASSPDRGPETQYF
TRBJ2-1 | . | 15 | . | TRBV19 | TGTGCCAGTAGTATAGTGGGGGCGTCCTACAATGAGCAGTTCTTC | CASSIVGASYNEQFF
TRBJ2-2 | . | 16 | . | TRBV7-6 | TGTGCCAGCAGCTTAGATGACCTAGCTCTCACCGGGGAGCTGTTTTTT | CASSLDDLALTGELFF
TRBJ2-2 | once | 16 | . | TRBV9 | TGTGCCAGCAGCGGAGGCCCGGGACAGAACACCGGGGAGCTGTTTTTT | CASSGGPGQNTGELFF
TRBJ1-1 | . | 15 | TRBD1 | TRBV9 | TGTGCCAGCAGCATAGAACGACAGGGAAACACTGAAGCTTTCTTT | CASSIERQGNTEAFF
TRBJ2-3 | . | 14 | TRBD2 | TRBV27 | TGTGCCAGCAACAAGCTAGCGGAGGGAGATACGCAGTATTTT | CASNKLAEGDTQYF
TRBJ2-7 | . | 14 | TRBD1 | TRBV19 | TGTGCCAGTAGTGACCCGGGACAGGTCGACGAGCAGTACTTC | CASSDPGQVDEQYF
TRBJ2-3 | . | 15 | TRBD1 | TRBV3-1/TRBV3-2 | TGTGCCAGCAGGCGACAGGGGGCTAGCACAGATACGCAGTATTTT | CASRRQGASTDTQYF
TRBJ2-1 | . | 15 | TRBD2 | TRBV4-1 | TGCGCCAGCGCTCGCAGGAATAGCGGGAGTGATGAGCAGTTCTTC | CASARRNSGSDEQFF